The next 15 T cell receptor beta chains were all read from a single sample in a study of PD-1 blockade in classical Hodgkin lymphoma. TCRdb's copy holds only in-frame clones and misses some; the assay was immunoSEQ multiplex PCR. The data show about 31,000 clones, 70% to 80% seen once. Autologous stem cell transplantation was followed by relapse in every patient, and brentuximab vedotin exposure varied. Specimen: peripheral blood mononuclear cells (PBMCs), collected before the second cycle of nivolumab. Receptors originate from a human donor with classical Hodgkin lymphoma.

This clone is classed as medium-sized. J is TRBJ1-5 and V is TRBV6-5; maybe TRBD1 (5 bases). The V gene's germline CDR1 is MNHEY and CDR2 SVGAGI. This CDR3 contains 13 residues. Trimming removed 5 bases at V and 7 bases at J, with 12 bases between. This CDR3 reads CASSPGHSQPQHF. The CDR3 DNA is TGTGCCAGCAGTCCGGGGCACAGCCAGCCCCAGCATTTT.

The CDR3 region is CASSGRQAYGYTF. The DNA for the CDR3 is TGTGCCAGCAGTGGACGACAAGCCTATGGCTACACCTTC. The chain employs TRBV2 and TRBJ1-2; D is unresolved. The germline V gene encodes CDR1 SNHLY and CDR2 FYNNEI. The CDR3 covers 13 residues. Trimming stripped 4 bases from V and 4 bases from J, with 10 bases between.

This rearrangement joins TRBV28 to TRBJ1-1; tentatively, D is TRBD1 (5 bases). Germline CDR1 and CDR2: MDHEN and SYDVKM. Trimming removed 5 bases from V and 1 base from J, with 11 bases in between. This CDR3 contains 14 residues. The CDR3 is CASSLWGGNTEAFF. CDR3 bases: TGTGCCAGCAGTCTCTGGGGGGGGAACACTGAAGCTTTCTTT.

This clone came up a few times. This chain connects TRBV4-1 to TRBJ2-7; 7 bases are shared with TRBD1. Per the germline V gene, CDR1 is MGHRA and CDR2 is YSYEKL. The CDR3 is 14 residues long. With 3 bases clipped from V and 4 bases from J, the junction kept 6 bases outside the gene matches. The chain's CDR3 is CASSHPGQLYEQYF. Here the CDR3 DNA reads TGCGCCAGCAGCCACCCGGGACAGTTGTACGAGCAGTACTTC.

The chain carries TRBV19 and TRBJ1-4, with no clear D. CDR1 is LNHDA and CDR2 is SQIVND in the germline V gene (reference sequence). V shed 3 bases and J shed 4 bases, with 12 bases lying between them. This CDR3 spans 15 amino acids. The CDR3 DNA is TGTGCCAGTAGTATTCCCGCTTCGAGTAATGAAAAACTGTTTTTT. Encoded protein: CASSIPASSNEKLFF.

This chain joins TRBV5-1 and TRBJ2-1; TRBD1 matches at 8 bases. This CDR3 has 18 amino acids. Germline V lookup: CDR1 SGHRS, CDR2 YFSETQ. Trimming removed 2 bases from V and 3 bases from J; junction bases left unmatched: 13. In nucleotides, the CDR3 is TGCGCCAGCAGCTTTGACCAGGGGGCGAGGTCGGACTACAATGAGCAGTTCTTC. Translated, it gives CASSFDQGARSDYNEQFF.

This sequence joins TRBV6-5 and TRBJ2-1, with 7 bases that match TRBD1. The CDR3 spans 15 residues. The V gene's germline CDR1 is MNHEY and CDR2 SVGAGI. With V trimmed by 6 bases and J by 2 bases, 7 bases remained unmatched. CDR3 loop: CASRYLQGTYNEQFF. DNA of the CDR3: TGTGCCAGCAGATATTTACAGGGGACCTACAATGAGCAGTTCTTC.

J is TRBJ1-2 and V is TRBV27, with D possibly being TRBD1 (5 bases). Germline assignment: CDR1 MNHEY and CDR2 SMNVEV (reference sequence). This CDR3 comprises 14 residues. Trimming pared 0 bases from V and 8 bases from J, leaving 13 bases between. CDR3 loop: CASSLSGDLSGYTF. The CDR3, as DNA: TGTGCCAGCAGTTTATCGGGGGATTTATCGGGCTACACCTTC.

The gene calls are TRBV19 and TRBJ1-6, with D hard to call. Germline CDR1 is LNHDA and CDR2 is SQIVND (reference sequence). The CDR3 runs 13 residues. Trimming removed 3 bases at V and 7 bases at J, with 7 bases between. CDR3 DNA: TGTGCCAGTAGTATCTTCGGGAATTCACCCCTCCACTTT. This translates into CASSIFGNSPLHF.

V usage is TRBV7-2 and J usage is TRBJ2-7; D not resolved. The CDR3 is 14 amino acids. Germline CDR1 SGHTA, CDR2 FQGNSA. Trimming cost V 6 bases and J 0 bases, with 12 bases left between them. The DNA for the CDR3 is TGTGCCAGCAGTCCCGGACGGAGCTCCTACGAGCAGTACTTC. Translating gives CASSPGRSSYEQYF.

The genes are TRBV5-8 and TRBJ2-7, with 8 bases identical to TRBD1. In germline, CDR1 is SGHTS, CDR2 YDEGEE. The CDR3 extends over 18 amino acids. With 0 bases clipped from V and 0 bases from J, the junction kept 11 bases outside the gene matches. The CDR3 DNA is TGTGCCAGCAGCTTGGTTCTCGTAACCGGGACAGGCTCCTACGAGCAGTACTTC. Translating gives CASSLVLVTGTGSYEQYF.

By share of the sample, this clone is medium-sized (0.01 to 0.1%). The rearrangement joins TRBV7-9 to TRBJ1-4; D not certain. This CDR3 has 15 amino acids. CDR1 and CDR2 (germline): SEHNR, FQNEAQ (reference sequence). Trimming removed 5 bases at V and 4 bases at J, with 14 bases between. DNA for the CDR3: TGTGCCAGCAGCACTTACGACCGTTTTAATGAAAAACTGTTTTTT. Translated: CASSTYDRFNEKLFF.

The chain combines TRBV2 with TRBJ1-6; no reliable D call. Looked up from germline, CDR1 is SNHLY and CDR2 is FYNNEI. Trimming shortened V by 7 bases and J by 7 bases, and 11 bases separated the two germline ends. This CDR3 is built from 13 residues. In DNA, the CDR3 is TGTGCCAGCAACGACCTCCTCAATTCACCCCTCCACTTT. This translates into CASNDLLNSPLHF.

This clone was seen only a few times. The V gene is TRBV27, the J gene TRBJ2-5; D is unclear. Germline lookup yields CDR1 MNHEY and CDR2 SMNVEV (reference sequence). V lost 3 bases, J lost 4 bases, and 12 bases lay in between. This CDR3 is built from 14 residues. CDR3 region: CASSFRLGGETQYF. The CDR3, as DNA: TGTGCCAGCAGTTTCAGACTGGGCGGAGAGACCCAGTACTTC.

The chain joins TRBV7-8 to TRBJ2-3, with D possibly matching TRBD2 (5 bases). The CDR3 is made up of 16 amino acids. Deletions cut 0 bases from V and 3 bases from J, with 13 bases between. From germline, CDR1 is SGHVS and CDR2 FQNEAQ. The CDR3 region is CASSLAAGSVTDTQYF. DNA of the CDR3: TGTGCCAGCAGCTTAGCGGCTGGTAGCGTTACAGATACGCAGTATTTT.